A single sample gave rise to the 15 T cell receptor beta chains below, sequenced in a study of blood T cell repertoires in COVID-19. Libraries were prepared by immunoSEQ multiplex PCR; TCRdb keeps only in-frame clonotypes and omits some of them. The repertoire holds 380,000 or so clones, with 70% to 90% as singletons. The specimen was PBMCs or T cells enriched from blood (not recorded which). These receptor sequences come from a woman in her thirties with acute COVID-19.

The chain is built from TRBV5-1 and TRBJ1-4; D unclear. The V end lost 0 bases, the J end lost 8 bases, and 14 bases lay between the germline ends. The CDR3 totals 15 residues. The germline V gene encodes CDR1 SGHRS and CDR2 YFSETQ. CDR3 amino acids: CASSLEGRAGEKLFF. CDR3 DNA sequence: TGCGCCAGCAGCTTGGAAGGCCGAGCGGGCGAAAAACTGTTTTTT. The full variable domain, rest sourced from reference TRBV5-1 and TRBJ1-4, is KAGVTQTPRYLIKTRGQQVTLSCSPISGHRSVSWYQQTPGQGLQFLFEYFSETQRNKGNFPGRFSGRQFSNSRSEMNVSTLELGDSALYLCASSLEGRAGEKLFFGSGTQLSVL.

The chain has TRBV3-1 (or the pseudogene TRBV3-2) and TRBJ2-3, with D tentatively TRBD1 (6 bases). The germline V gene has CDR1 LGHDT and CDR2 YNNKEL (reference sequence). Trimming left V 4 bases short and J 6 bases short, with 20 bases between. This CDR3 is 16 amino acids long. As DNA, the CDR3 is TGTGCCAGCAGCCGTATGACAGCCACAGGGCGGGATACGCAGTATTTT. It yields the protein CASSRMTATGRDTQYF.

The chain combines TRBV14 with TRBJ1-2, with D unresolved. Germline CDR1 is SGHDN and CDR2 is FVKESK. The CDR3 loop spans 13 amino acids. The germline V and J ends were trimmed by 2 bases and 2 bases, with 6 bases remaining between them. This CDR3 reads CASSQHGNYGYTF. Here the CDR3 DNA reads TGTGCCAGCAGCCAACACGGGAACTATGGCTACACCTTC.

The chain employs TRBV5-5 and TRBJ2-7; tentative D call: TRBD2 (6 bases). Trimming pared 0 bases from V and 0 bases from J, leaving 13 bases between. There are 16 residues in the CDR3. Germline values: CDR1 SGHKS, CDR2 YYEKEE (reference sequence). The CDR3 sequence is CASSLAGGQSSYEQYF. DNA of the CDR3: TGTGCCAGCAGCTTGGCCGGAGGGCAATCCTCCTACGAGCAGTACTTC.

This clone was counted a few times. The chain carries TRBV23-1 and TRBJ1-6; a possible D gene is TRBD1 (6 bases). TRBV23-1 is marked as an open reading frame, function uncertain. The V end lost 1 base, the J end lost 10 bases, and 11 bases lay between the germline ends. This CDR3 region has 14 residues. The CDR3 DNA reads as TGCGCCAGCAGTCAATTCGACAGGAACTCACCCCTCCACTTT. It encodes CASSQFDRNSPLHF.

The chain recombines TRBV4-1 with TRBJ2-1; 12 bases are a match to TRBD2. J lost 6 bases, V lost 4 bases, and 7 bases had no gene match. CDR1 and CDR2 (germline): MGHRA, YSYEKL. The CDR3 loop spans 16 amino acids. CDR3 in DNA: TGCGCCAGCAGCCTAAGGACTAGCGGGGCTGGCAATGAGCAGTTCTTC. Amino acid sequence: CASSLRTSGAGNEQFF.

This sequence joins TRBV12-5 and TRBJ2-2, with 12 nucleotides matching TRBD2. Germline lookup yields CDR1 LGHNT and CDR2 FRNRAP. Trimming took 6 bases from V and 5 from J; bases not matched to a gene: 1. CDR3 length equals 14 residues. CDR3 region: CASGTSGGTGELFF. The CDR3 region has the DNA TGTGCTAGTGGGACTAGCGGGGGAACCGGGGAGCTGTTTTTT.

This chain links TRBV30 with TRBJ2-3; 11 bases agree with TRBD2. The germline V gene encodes CDR1 GTSNPN and CDR2 SVGIG (reference sequence). V lost 5 bases and J lost 0; bases outside the gene matches: 7. The CDR3 totals 16 residues. In nucleotides, the CDR3 is TGTGCCTGGGGACCATGGACTAGCGGGAGCACAGATACGCAGTATTTT. Its translation: CAWGPWTSGSTDTQYF.

This chain uses TRBV19 with TRBJ2-6, with D possibly being TRBD2 (6 bases). The V gene's germline CDR1 is LNHDA and CDR2 SQIVND (reference sequence). The V end was cut by 1 base, the J end by 4 bases, with 11 bases between. The CDR3 totals 16 residues. CDR3 protein: CASSIGWGVGANVLTF. The CDR3 bases are TGTGCCAGTAGTATAGGTTGGGGGGTAGGGGCCAACGTCCTGACTTTC.

V gene TRBV2 combines with J gene TRBJ2-7, with D unclear. Trimming left V 8 bases short and J 5 bases short, with 4 bases between. The V gene's germline CDR1 is SNHLY and CDR2 FYNNEI. CDR3 length: 9 amino acids. CDR3 residues: CASGHEQYF. CDR3 coding DNA: TGTGCCAGCGGCCACGAGCAGTACTTC.

The chain uses TRBV11-3 and TRBJ1-1; unclear D gene. The ends were cut back, 2 bases at V and 1 base at J, with 5 bases in the middle. The CDR3 contains 13 residues. Germline CDR1 and CDR2: SGHNT and YENEEA. CDR3 loop: CASSLSRNTEAFF. As DNA, the CDR3 is TGTGCCAGCAGCTTATCCAGGAACACTGAAGCTTTCTTT. The full variable domain, with the rest looked up from reference TRBV11-3 and TRBJ1-1, is EAGVVQSPRYKIIEKKQPVAFWCNPISGHNTLYWYLQNLGQGPELLIRYENEEAVDDSQLPKDRFSAERLKGVDSTLKIQPAELGDSAVYLCASSLSRNTEAFFGQGTRLTVV.

The chain couples TRBV6-5 to TRBJ1-5; TRBD1 aligns across 7 bases. The CDR3 loop spans 15 amino acids. CDR1 and CDR2 (germline): MNHEY, SVGAGI. V was pared by 7 bases and J by 3 bases, with 9 bases of the junction left unmatched. The DNA for the CDR3 is TGTGCCAGCAAAACGGACAGGTTATCCAATCAGCCCCAGCATTTT. This codes for CASKTDRLSNQPQHF.

The chain uses TRBV27 and TRBJ1-6; D remains ambiguous. Per the germline V gene, CDR1 is MNHEY and CDR2 is SMNVEV (reference sequence). The V end was cut by 5 bases, the J end by 3 bases, with 8 bases between. This CDR3 comprises 14 residues. CDR3 in amino acids: CASSQDFYNSPLHF. In nucleotides, the CDR3 is TGTGCCAGCAGTCAGGACTTCTATAATTCACCCCTCCACTTT.

The chain carries TRBV5-1 and TRBJ2-3, with 13 bases that match TRBD2. V lost 4 bases and J lost 2; bases outside the gene matches: 4. CDR1 and CDR2 from the germline V gene are SGHRS and YFSETQ. The CDR3 runs to 16 residues. This chain's CDR3 is CASSPGLAGITDTQYF. CDR3 bases: TGCGCCAGCAGCCCGGGACTAGCGGGGATCACAGATACGCAGTATTTT.

The J gene is TRBJ2-3, the V gene TRBV11-3, with 11 bases matching TRBD2. The V segment lost 5 bases and the J segment 6 bases; nucleotides outside the gene matches: 19. This CDR3 has 19 amino acids. The V gene's germline CDR1 is SGHNT and CDR2 YENEEA. CDR3 protein: CASSPPRQASGGPKDTQYF. The DNA for the CDR3 is TGTGCCAGCAGCCCCCCCCGACAGGCTAGCGGGGGGCCCAAGGATACGCAGTATTTT.